This TCR beta chain originates from a study of blood T cell repertoires in COVID-19. This clone was seen only once. Authors' data handling: Cell counts per sample came from amplifying reference gene primers. Assay used: immunoSEQ multiplex PCR; TCRdb lists only in-frame clones, some missing. That table gives V, J and clone size, and the DNA gave D and trimming. The sample holds tens of thousands of clones, about 90% seen once. The CDR3 is 15 residues long. Germline-derived CDR1 and CDR2 are SGHTS and YDEGEE. With 2 bases removed from V and 3 bases from J, the gap between germline ends came to 13 bases.

The receptor comes from a man aged 60 to 75 with active COVID-19. The chain carries TRBV5-8 and TRBJ2-3, with a weak D call TRBD2 (6 bases). Material: peripheral blood. The CDR3, as DNA: TGTGCCAGCAGCTTTGGAGGGCCTATGACAGATACGCAGTATTTT. It codes for CASSFGGPMTDTQYF.